Presented here are 10 T cell receptor beta chains from one specimen sequenced in a study of metastatic and nonmetastatic thyroid tumors. The entire patient cohort was treatment-naive prior to thyroid surgery. With MiXCR, TCRdb called clones anew from the PCR reads. This sample yields 7,800 or so clones, of which 15% to 20% are seen a single time; 9.6% belongs to the top ten. Sequencing was carried out using adjacent normal tissue. All receptors come from a female donor with papillary thyroid cancer or a benign thyroid nodule (not recorded which). Some clones in this sample may be carry-over from other donors' samples.

This clone is medium-sized. J is TRBJ2-7 and V is TRBV20-1; 7 bases are a match to TRBD2. V lost 7 bases, J lost 2 bases, and 14 bases stayed unmatched. The CDR3 length is 15 residues. The germline gives CDR1 DFQATT, CDR2 SNEGSKA (reference sequence). CDR3 nucleotide sequence: TGCAGTGGTGAGACTAATAGCGGGTCGCCCTACGAGCAGTACTTC. As protein: CSGETNSGSPYEQYF.

In its sample, this clone is medium-sized. The rearrangement joins TRBV20-1 to TRBJ2-7, with 10 nucleotides matching TRBD1. The V segment lost 7 bases and the J segment 2 bases; nucleotides outside the gene matches: 2. This CDR3 contains 12 residues. Germline CDR1 and CDR2: DFQATT and SNEGSKA (reference sequence). CDR3 sequence: CSVDRGTYEQYF. The DNA of the CDR3 is TGCAGTGTGGACAGGGGGACCTACGAGCAGTACTTC.

The chain links TRBV11-2 to TRBJ2-7; no reliable D call. Looked up from germline, CDR1 is SGHAT and CDR2 is FQNNGV. This CDR3 has 13 amino acids. V lost 5 bases and J lost 1, with 9 bases in between. This CDR3 reads CASSPDGSYEQYF. The CDR3 DNA reads as TGTGCCAGCAGCCCGGACGGATCCTACGAGCAGTACTTC.

At least ten counts were recorded for this clone. The V and J genes are TRBV11-1 and TRBJ1-3, with a possible D match to TRBD1 (6 bases). CDR1 and CDR2 (germline): SGHAT, FQDESV (reference sequence). With 4 bases removed from V and 2 bases from J, the gap between germline ends came to 15 bases. The CDR3 consists of 16 residues. CDR3 protein: CASSSLGRQAGNTIYF. CDR3 sequence (DNA): TGTGCCAGCAGCTCCCTTGGGCGACAGGCTGGAAACACCATATATTTT.

This clone is categorized as medium-sized. Other nucleotide sequences from this sample produce the same CDR3. This chain joins TRBV27 and TRBJ2-4; D is undetermined. Germline loops: CDR1 MNHEY, CDR2 SMNVEV (reference sequence). The V end lost 2 bases, the J end lost 0 bases, and 5 bases lay between the germline ends. The CDR3 contains 14 residues. In DNA form, the CDR3 reads TGTGCCAGCAGTTTACGAGGAGCCAAAAACATTCAGTACTTC. Amino acids: CASSLRGAKNIQYF.

Relative to its sample, this clone is medium-sized. The V and J genes are TRBV11-2 and TRBJ1-6; TRBD1 matches at 8 bases. The CDR3 is 13 amino acids. The trim removed 6 bases at V and 7 bases at J, leaving 2 bases unmatched. The V gene's germline CDR1 is SGHAT and CDR2 FQNNGV. DNA of the CDR3: TGTGCCAGCAGTTGGACAGGGAATTCACCCCTCCACTTT. This codes for CASSWTGNSPLHF.

This clone was counted once. This sequence joins TRBV30 and TRBJ2-5; 7 bases map to TRBD2. Per germline, CDR1 GTSNPN and CDR2 SVGIG (reference sequence). The trim removed 2 bases at V and 1 base at J, leaving 1 base unmatched. CDR3 length: 13 residues. The CDR3 region is CAWSSGAQETQYF. CDR3 nucleotide sequence: TGTGCCTGGAGTAGCGGGGCCCAAGAGACCCAGTACTTC.

This clone was observed once. J is TRBJ1-1 and V is TRBV11-1; no clear D. Germline V gene data show CDR1 as SGHAT and CDR2 as FQDESV (reference sequence). The CDR3 consists of 17 residues. Trimming took 1 base from V and 1 from J, leaving 16 bases between them. CDR3 DNA sequence: TGTGCCAGCAGCTTAGAAGGGCAGAGACCTAGGAACACTGAAGCTTTCTTT. Protein sequence: CASSLEGQRPRNTEAFF.

V gene TRBV6-1 combines with J gene TRBJ1-5, with 7 bases lining up with TRBD1. There are 13 residues in the CDR3. The trim removed 7 bases at V and 4 bases at J, leaving 4 bases unmatched. The germline CDR1 and CDR2 sequences are MNHNS and SASEGT. The CDR3 sequence is CASKDRTNQPQHF. The CDR3 bases are TGTGCCAGCAAGGACAGGACTAATCAGCCCCAGCATTTT.

The V gene is TRBV20-1, the J gene TRBJ2-1, with 8 bases identical to TRBD1. The CDR3 sequence is 13 residues long. Per germline, CDR1 DFQATT and CDR2 SNEGSKA (reference sequence). Trimming took 4 bases from V and 4 from J; bases not matched to a gene: 3. CDR3 protein: CSATGTGYNEQFF. In nucleotides, the CDR3 is TGCAGTGCTACCGGGACAGGTTACAATGAGCAGTTCTTC.